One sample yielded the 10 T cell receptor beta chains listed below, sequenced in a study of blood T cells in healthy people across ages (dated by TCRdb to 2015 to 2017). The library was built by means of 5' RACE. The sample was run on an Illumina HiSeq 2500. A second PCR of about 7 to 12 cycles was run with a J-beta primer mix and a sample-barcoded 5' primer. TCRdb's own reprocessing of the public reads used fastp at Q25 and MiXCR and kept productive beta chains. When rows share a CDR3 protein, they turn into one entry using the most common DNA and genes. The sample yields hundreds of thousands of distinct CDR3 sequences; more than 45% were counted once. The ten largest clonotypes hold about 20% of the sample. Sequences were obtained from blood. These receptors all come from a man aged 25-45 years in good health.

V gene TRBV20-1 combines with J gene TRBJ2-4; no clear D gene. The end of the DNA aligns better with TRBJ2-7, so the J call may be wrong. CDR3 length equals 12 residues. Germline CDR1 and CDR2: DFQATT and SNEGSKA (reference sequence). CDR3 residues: CSAYTTDTEQYF. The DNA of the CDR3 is TGCAGTGCTTACACGACCGACACCGAGCAGTACTTC.

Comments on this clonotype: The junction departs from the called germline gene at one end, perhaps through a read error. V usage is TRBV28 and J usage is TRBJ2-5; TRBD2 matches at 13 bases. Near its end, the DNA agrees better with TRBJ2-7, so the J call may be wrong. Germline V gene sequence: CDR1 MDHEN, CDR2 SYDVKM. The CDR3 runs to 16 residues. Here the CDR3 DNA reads TGTGTCAGCAGTTTTCTCGGGACTAGCGGGGTCTACGAGCAGTACTTC. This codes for CVSSFLGTSGVYEQYF.

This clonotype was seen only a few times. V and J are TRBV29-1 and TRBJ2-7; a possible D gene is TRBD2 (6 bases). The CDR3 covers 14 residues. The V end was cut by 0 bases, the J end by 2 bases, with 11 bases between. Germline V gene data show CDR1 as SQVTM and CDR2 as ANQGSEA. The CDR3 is CSVEDSGTPYEQYF. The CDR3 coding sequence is TGCAGCGTTGAAGACTCAGGGACTCCCTACGAGCAGTACTTC.

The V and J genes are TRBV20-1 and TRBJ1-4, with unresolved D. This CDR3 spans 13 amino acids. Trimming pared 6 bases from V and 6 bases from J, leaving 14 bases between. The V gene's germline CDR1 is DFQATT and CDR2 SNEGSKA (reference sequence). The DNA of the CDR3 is TGCAGTGCACGGGCCCTTTTGGATGAAAAACTGTTTTTT. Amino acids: CSARALLDEKLFF.

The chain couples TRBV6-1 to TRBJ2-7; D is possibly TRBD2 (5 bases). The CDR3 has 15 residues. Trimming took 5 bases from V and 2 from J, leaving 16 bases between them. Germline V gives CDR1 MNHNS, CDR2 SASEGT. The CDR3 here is CASSTLARVPYEQYF. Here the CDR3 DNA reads TGTGCCAGCAGTACCCTAGCAAGGGTCCCCTACGAGCAGTACTTC.

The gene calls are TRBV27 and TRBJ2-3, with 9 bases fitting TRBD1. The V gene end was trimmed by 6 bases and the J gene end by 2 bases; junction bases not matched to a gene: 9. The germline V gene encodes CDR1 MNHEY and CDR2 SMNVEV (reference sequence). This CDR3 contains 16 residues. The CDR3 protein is CASSWRTGALTDTQYF. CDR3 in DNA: TGTGCCAGCAGCTGGAGGACAGGGGCCCTCACAGATACGCAGTATTTT.

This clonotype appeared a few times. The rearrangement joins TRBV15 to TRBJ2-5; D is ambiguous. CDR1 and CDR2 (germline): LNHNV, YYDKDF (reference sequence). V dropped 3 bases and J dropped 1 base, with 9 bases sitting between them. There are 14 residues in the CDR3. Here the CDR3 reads CATSSWESQETQYF. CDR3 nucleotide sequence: TGTGCCACCAGCAGCTGGGAAAGCCAAGAGACCCAGTACTTC.

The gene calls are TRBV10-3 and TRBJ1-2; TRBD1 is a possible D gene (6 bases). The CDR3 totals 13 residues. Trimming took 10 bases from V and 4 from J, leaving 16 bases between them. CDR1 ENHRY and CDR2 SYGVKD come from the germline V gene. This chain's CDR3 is CATSGVVRYGYTF. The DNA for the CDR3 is TGTGCCACCTCAGGGGTTGTTCGCTATGGCTACACCTTC.

The CDR3 bases are TGTGCCAGCTCAGCCATACAGGGCACAGATACGCAGTATTTT. Residues: CASSAIQGTDTQYF. V gene TRBV18 combines with J gene TRBJ2-3, with D maybe TRBD1 (5 bases). V lost 5 bases to trimming and J lost 1 base, with 10 bases between them. The CDR3 extends over 14 amino acids. Germline assignment: CDR1 KGHSH and CDR2 LQKENI.

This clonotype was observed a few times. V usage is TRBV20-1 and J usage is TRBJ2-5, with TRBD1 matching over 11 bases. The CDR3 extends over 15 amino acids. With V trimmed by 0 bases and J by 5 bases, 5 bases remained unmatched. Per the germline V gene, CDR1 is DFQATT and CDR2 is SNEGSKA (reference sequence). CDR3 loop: CSAREVGQGEETQYF. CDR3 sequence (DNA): TGCAGTGCTAGAGAGGTGGGACAGGGGGAGGAGACCCAGTACTTC.